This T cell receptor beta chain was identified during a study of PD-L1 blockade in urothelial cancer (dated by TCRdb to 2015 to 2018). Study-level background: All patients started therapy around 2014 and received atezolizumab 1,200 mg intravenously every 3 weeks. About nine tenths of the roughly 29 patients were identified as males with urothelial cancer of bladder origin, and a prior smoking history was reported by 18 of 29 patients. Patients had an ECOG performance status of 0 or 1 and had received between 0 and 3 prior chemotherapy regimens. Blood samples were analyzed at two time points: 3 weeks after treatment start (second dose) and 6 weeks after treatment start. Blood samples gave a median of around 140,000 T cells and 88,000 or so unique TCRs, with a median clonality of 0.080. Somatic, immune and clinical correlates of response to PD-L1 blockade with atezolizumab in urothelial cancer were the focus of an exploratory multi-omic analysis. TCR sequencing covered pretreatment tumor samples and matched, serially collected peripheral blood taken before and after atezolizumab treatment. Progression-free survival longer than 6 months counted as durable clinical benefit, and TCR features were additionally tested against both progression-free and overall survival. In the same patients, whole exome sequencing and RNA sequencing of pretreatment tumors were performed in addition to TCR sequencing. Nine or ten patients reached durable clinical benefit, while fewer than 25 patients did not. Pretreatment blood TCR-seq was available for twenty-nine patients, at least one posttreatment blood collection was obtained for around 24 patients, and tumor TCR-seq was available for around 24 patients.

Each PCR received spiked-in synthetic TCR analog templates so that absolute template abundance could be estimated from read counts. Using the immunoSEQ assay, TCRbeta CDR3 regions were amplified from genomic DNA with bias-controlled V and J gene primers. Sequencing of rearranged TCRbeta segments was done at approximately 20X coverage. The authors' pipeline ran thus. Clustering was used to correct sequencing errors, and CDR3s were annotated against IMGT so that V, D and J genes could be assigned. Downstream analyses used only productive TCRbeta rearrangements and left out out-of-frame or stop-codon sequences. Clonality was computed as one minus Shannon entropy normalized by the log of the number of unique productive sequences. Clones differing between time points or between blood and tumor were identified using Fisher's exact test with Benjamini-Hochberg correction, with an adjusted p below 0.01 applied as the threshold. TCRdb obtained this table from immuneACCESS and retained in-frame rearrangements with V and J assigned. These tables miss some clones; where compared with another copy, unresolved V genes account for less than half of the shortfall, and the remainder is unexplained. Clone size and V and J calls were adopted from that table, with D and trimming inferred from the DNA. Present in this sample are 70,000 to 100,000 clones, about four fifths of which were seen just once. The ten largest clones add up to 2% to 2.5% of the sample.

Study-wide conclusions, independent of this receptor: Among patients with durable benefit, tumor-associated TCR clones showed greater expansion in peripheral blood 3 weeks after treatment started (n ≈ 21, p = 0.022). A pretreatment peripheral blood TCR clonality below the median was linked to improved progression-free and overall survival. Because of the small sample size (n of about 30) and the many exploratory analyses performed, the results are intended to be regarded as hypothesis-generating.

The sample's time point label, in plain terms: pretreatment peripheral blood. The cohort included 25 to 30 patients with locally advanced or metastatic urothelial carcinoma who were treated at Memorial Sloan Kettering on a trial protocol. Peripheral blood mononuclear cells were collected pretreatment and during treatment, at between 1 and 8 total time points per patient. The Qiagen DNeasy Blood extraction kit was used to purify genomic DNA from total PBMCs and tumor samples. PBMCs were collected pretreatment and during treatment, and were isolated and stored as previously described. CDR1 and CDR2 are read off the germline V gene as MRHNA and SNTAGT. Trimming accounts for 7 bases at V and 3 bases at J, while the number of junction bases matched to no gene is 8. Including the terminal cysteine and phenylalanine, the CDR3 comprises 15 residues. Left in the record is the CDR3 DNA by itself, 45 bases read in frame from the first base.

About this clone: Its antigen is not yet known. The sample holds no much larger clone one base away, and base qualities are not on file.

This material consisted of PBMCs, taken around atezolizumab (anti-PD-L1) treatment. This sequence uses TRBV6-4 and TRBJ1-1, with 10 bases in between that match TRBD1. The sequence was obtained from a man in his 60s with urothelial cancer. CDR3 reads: CASTDRGRWDTEAFF. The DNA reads TGTGCCAGCACCGACAGGGGGCGGTGGGACACTGAAGCTTTCTTT.